This T cell receptor (beta chain) was identified during a study of T cell changes during pregnancy in multiple sclerosis. The CDR3 covers 15 residues. V dropped 2 bases and J dropped 4 bases, with 13 bases sitting between them. Germline V gene sequence: CDR1 LNHNV, CDR2 YYDKDF (reference sequence). Some clones are missing from TCRdb's copy, which holds only in-frame ones; the method was immunoSEQ multiplex PCR. The sample lists roughly 40,000 clones, 92% occurring once. The J gene is TRBJ2-3, the V gene TRBV15; no clear D. The source is a female donor with multiple sclerosis, enrolled in a pregnancy study. The source was CD8+ T cells from peripheral blood mononuclear cells, collected in the first trimester of pregnancy. The CDR3 DNA is TGTGCCACCAGCAGACCAACAGAAGTTGCAGATACGCAGTATTTT. This codes for CATSRPTEVADTQYF.